A single sample is the source of the 15 T cell receptor beta chains below, sequenced in a study of CXCR3-negative and CXCR3-positive naive CD8 T cells. Their recognized antigens are unknown. Overall study findings and caveats: Hydrophobicity of TRB CDR3s was greater in CXCR3-positive naive cells than in CXCR3-negative naive cells.

The study made its TRB cDNA libraries by 5' RACE, adding UMI labels. TCRdb processed the 5' RACE reads again and assigns one entry to each CDR3 protein, with no DNA. Its clone listing holds 50,000 or so distinct CDR3 sequences. Sequenced sample: naive CXCR3+ CD8+ T cells from blood. This sample's subset: CD45RO-CCR7+CD27+CD95- naive CD8+ T cells expressing CXCR3 (TNR3+). These receptors were obtained from a human donor in good health. Some clones in this sample may be carry-over from other donors' samples.

V is TRBV6-5 and J is TRBJ1-2; the TRBD1 assignment by TCRdb is unverifiable without DNA. Germline-derived CDR1 and CDR2 are MNHEY and SVGAGI. This CDR3 is 13 amino acids long. The CDR3: CASSYGTVYGYTF.

This rearrangement joins TRBV14 to TRBJ2-1; TCRdb designates TRBD2, a call that cannot be tested without DNA. Germline V CDR1 and CDR2: SGHDN, FVKESK. The CDR3 is 15 amino acids. CDR3 in amino acids: CASSHLAGGLDEQFF.

The J gene is TRBJ1-2, the V gene TRBV9. Germline CDR1 and CDR2: SGDLS and YYNGEE. The CDR3 is 12 amino acids. This CDR3 is CASMGLSFGYTF.

The chain uses TRBV4-2 and TRBJ2-1; the TCRdb D gene call, TRBD2, has no DNA to confirm it. Looked up from germline, CDR1 is LGHNA and CDR2 is YNFKEQ. CDR3 size: 16 residues. The CDR3 protein is CASSPGLAGGPGEQFF.

Considering frequency, this clonotype is medium-sized. V is TRBV29-1 and J is TRBJ2-5; TCRdb gives TRBD1 as the D gene, but with no DNA this cannot be confirmed. The V gene's germline CDR1 is SQVTM and CDR2 ANQGSEA. The CDR3 is 13 residues long. This chain's CDR3 is CSARQGEEETQYF.

The chain couples TRBV27 to TRBJ2-7. CDR1 and CDR2 (germline): MNHEY, SMNVEV (reference sequence). This CDR3 is built from 13 residues. The CDR3: CASSLQGVYEQYF.

The chain has TRBV29-1 and TRBJ2-2; the D call of TRBD1 rests on TCRdb alone, since no DNA is present to check it. Germline V lookup: CDR1 SQVTM, CDR2 ANQGSEA. The CDR3 runs 15 residues. CDR3 loop: CSVEDGAGYPGELFF.

The V call is TRBV7-9, the J call TRBJ2-3; TCRdb calls TRBD2, which cannot be checked without DNA. This CDR3 has 12 amino acids. CDR1 and CDR2 from the germline V gene are SEHNR and FQNEAQ (reference sequence). CDR3 region: CASSRGGDTQYF.

This chain links TRBV12-3 or TRBV12-4 with TRBJ2-3; the D call of TRBD1 rests on TCRdb alone, since no DNA is present to check it. This CDR3 has 14 amino acids. This CDR3 is CASSLEGGAYTQYF.

The chain recombines TRBV9 with TRBJ2-7; TCRdb selects TRBD2, and the lack of DNA leaves this call unchecked. Looked up from germline, CDR1 is SGDLS and CDR2 is YYNGEE. The CDR3 has 14 residues. CDR3 residues: CASSVDGAGNEQYF.

V usage is TRBV7-6 and J usage is TRBJ1-5. The length of the CDR3 is 13 residues. In germline, CDR1 is SGHVS, CDR2 FNYEAQ. CDR3 sequence: CASSVYSNQPQHF.

The chain has TRBV7-9 and TRBJ2-7. The V gene's germline CDR1 is SEHNR and CDR2 FQNEAQ (reference sequence). The CDR3 has 13 residues. The CDR3: CASSSSGRGEQYF.

In terms of frequency, this clonotype is medium-sized. The V call is TRBV6-2 or TRBV6-3, the J call TRBJ2-1; there is no DNA to check the TCRdb D call of TRBD2. Germline assignment: CDR1 MNHEY and CDR2 SVGEGT. The length of the CDR3 is 16 residues. The CDR3 is CASSIKPTILLNEQFF.

V usage is TRBV27 and J usage is TRBJ1-1; TCRdb reports TRBD1, a call that lacks DNA to check it against. Per the germline V gene, CDR1 is MNHEY and CDR2 is SMNVEV (reference sequence). The CDR3 runs to 13 residues. The chain's CDR3 is CASSPERTGSTFF.

This sequence joins TRBV28 and TRBJ2-3; the TCRdb D gene call, TRBD1, has no DNA to confirm it. CDR3 size: 14 residues. Germline V lookup: CDR1 MDHEN, CDR2 SYDVKM. CDR3 in amino acids: CASSTRTDTDTQYF. Looking up the rest from reference TRBV28 and TRBJ2-3 gives the full variable domain: DVKVTQSSRYLVKRTGEKVFLECVQDMDHENMFWYRQDPGLGLRLIYFSYDVKMKEKGDIPEGYSVSREKKERFSLILESASTNQTSMYLCASSTRTDTDTQYFGPGTRLTVL.